The TCR beta chain described here comes from a study of cytomegalovirus exposure and HLA in healthy donors. Study-wide findings and caveats: In an earlier analysis, most TCR beta V segments were productive about 87% or about 30% of the time. For most TCR sequences rarity was the rule, although some public TCRs occurred in many donors. TCR beta sequences numbering 15,000 to 20,000 were associated with HLA alleles at 0.05 false discovery rate in a later analysis. It was assumed in the presence/absence analyses that sequencing depth was roughly uniform across donors.

A word on this clone: The antigen remains unidentified.

PCR primers comprised 60 Vbeta and 13 Jbeta primers. The table came from immunoSEQ multiplex PCR; TCRdb's copy has only in-frame clones and leaves some out. The sample contains under 250,000 clones, 85% of which appear only once. CDR3 length: 16 amino acids. Germline V gives CDR1 MNHNY, CDR2 SVGAGI (reference sequence). With 4 bases removed from V and 6 bases from J, the gap between germline ends came to 19 bases. The specimen was PBMCs. The sequence derives from a girl aged 2-10 years in good health and CMV-seronegative. The genes are TRBV6-6 and TRBJ2-1; maybe TRBD2 (5 bases). The CDR3 coding sequence is TGTGCCAGCAGTTTTTTGGACTTAAAAAATTTCAATGAGCAGTTCTTC. It codes for CASSFLDLKNFNEQFF.